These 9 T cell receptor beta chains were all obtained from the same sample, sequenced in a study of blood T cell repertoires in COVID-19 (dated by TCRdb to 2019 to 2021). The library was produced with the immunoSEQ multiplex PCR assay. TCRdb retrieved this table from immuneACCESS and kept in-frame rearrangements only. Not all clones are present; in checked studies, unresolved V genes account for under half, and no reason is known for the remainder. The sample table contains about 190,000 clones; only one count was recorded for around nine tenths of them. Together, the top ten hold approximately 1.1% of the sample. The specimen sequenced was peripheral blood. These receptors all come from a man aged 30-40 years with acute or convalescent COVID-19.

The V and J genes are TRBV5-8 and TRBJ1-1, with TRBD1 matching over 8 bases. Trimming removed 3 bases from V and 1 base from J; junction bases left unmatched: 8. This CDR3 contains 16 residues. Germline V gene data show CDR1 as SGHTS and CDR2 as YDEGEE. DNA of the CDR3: TGTGCCAGCAGCTCTATCAGGGGGACAGGGAACACTGAAGCTTTCTTT. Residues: CASSSIRGTGNTEAFF.

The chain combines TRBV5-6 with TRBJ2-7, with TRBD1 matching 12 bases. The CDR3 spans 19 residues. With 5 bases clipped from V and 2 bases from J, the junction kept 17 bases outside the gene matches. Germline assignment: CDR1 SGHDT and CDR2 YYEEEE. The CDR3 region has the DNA TGTGCCAGCAGTCTCGCGAGGGACAGGGGGCTAGAAAGGACCTACGAGCAGTACTTC. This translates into CASSLARDRGLERTYEQYF.

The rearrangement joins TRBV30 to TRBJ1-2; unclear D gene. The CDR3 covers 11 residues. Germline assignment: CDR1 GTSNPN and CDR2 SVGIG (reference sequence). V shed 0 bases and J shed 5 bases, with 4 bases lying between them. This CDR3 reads CAWSVAYGYTF. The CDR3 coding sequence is TGTGCCTGGAGTGTTGCGTATGGCTACACCTTC.

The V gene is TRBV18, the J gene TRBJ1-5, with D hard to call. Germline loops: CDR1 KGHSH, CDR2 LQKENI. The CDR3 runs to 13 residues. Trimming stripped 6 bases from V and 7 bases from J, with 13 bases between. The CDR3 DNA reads TGTGCCAGCTCTTTGGACGGCGGGCAGCCCCAGCATTTT. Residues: CASSLDGGQPQHF.

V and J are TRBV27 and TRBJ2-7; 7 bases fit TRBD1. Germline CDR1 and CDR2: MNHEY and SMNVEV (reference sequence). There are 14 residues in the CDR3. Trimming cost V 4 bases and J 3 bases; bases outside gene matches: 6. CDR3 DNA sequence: TGTGCCAGCAGTTCCGGGACAGCGATCTACGAGCAGTACTTC. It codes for CASSSGTAIYEQYF.

CDR3 bases: TGCGCCAGCAGCAAAGGGACAGCCGCCGGTGAAAAACTGTTTTTT. Amino acids: CASSKGTAAGEKLFF. V usage is TRBV5-1 and J usage is TRBJ1-4, with 7 bases lining up with TRBD1. Germline CDR1 SGHRS, CDR2 YFSETQ. J was trimmed by 7 bases and V by 4 bases; bases with no gene match: 10. This CDR3 has 15 amino acids. The complete variable domain, with remaining parts taken from reference TRBV5-1 and TRBJ1-4, reads KAGVTQTPRYLIKTRGQQVTLSCSPISGHRSVSWYQQTPGQGLQFLFEYFSETQRNKGNFPGRFSGRQFSNSRSEMNVSTLELGDSALYLCASSKGTAAGEKLFFGSGTQLSVL.

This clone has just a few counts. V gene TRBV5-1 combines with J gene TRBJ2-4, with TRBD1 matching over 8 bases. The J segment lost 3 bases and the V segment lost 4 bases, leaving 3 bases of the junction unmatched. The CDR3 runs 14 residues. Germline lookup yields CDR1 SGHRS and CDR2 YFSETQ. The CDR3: CASSPTGGKNIQYF. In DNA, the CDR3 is TGCGCCAGCAGCCCAACAGGGGGCAAAAACATTCAGTACTTC.

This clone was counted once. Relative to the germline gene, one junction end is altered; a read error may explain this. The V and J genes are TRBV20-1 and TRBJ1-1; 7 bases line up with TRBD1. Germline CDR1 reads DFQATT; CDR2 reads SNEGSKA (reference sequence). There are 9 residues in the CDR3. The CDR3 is CSAKDRPQF. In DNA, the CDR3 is TGCAGTGCCAAGGACAGGCCACAATTT.

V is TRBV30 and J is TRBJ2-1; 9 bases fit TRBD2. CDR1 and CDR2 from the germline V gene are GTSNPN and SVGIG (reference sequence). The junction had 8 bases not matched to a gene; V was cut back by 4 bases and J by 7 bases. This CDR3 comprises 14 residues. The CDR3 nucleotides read TGTGCCTGGATAGTAAGCGGGAGGATTAATGAGCAGTTCTTC. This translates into CAWIVSGRINEQFF.